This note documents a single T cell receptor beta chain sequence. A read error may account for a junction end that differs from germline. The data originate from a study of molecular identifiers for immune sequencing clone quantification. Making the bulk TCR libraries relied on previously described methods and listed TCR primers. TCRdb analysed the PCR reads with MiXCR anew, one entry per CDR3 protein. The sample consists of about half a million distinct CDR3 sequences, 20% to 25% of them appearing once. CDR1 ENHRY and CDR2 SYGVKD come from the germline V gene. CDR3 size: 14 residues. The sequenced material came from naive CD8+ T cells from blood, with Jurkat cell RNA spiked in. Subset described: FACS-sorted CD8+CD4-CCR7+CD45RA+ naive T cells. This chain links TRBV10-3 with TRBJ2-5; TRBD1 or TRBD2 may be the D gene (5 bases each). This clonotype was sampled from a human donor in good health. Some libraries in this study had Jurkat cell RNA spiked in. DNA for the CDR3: TGTGCCATCAAGGCGGCAGGGACGCAAGGGACCCAGTACTTC. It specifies CAIKAAGTQGTQYF.